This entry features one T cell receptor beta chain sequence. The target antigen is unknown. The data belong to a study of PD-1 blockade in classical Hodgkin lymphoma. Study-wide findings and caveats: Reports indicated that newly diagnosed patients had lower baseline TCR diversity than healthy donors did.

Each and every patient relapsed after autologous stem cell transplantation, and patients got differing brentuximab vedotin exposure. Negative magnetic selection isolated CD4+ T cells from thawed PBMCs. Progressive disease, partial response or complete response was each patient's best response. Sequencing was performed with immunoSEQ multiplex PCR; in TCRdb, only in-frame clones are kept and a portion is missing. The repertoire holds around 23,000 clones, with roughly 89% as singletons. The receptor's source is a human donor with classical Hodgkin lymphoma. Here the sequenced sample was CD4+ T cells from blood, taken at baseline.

CDR3 in amino acids: CASSLVPGLDTGELFF. The DNA of the CDR3 is TGCGCCAGCAGCTTGGTTCCGGGGTTGGACACCGGGGAGCTGTTTTTT. The chain couples TRBV5-1 to TRBJ2-2; D perhaps matches TRBD2 (5 bases). Germline V CDR1 and CDR2: SGHRS, YFSETQ. Trimming left V 0 bases short and J 3 bases short, with 12 bases between. The CDR3 is made up of 16 amino acids.